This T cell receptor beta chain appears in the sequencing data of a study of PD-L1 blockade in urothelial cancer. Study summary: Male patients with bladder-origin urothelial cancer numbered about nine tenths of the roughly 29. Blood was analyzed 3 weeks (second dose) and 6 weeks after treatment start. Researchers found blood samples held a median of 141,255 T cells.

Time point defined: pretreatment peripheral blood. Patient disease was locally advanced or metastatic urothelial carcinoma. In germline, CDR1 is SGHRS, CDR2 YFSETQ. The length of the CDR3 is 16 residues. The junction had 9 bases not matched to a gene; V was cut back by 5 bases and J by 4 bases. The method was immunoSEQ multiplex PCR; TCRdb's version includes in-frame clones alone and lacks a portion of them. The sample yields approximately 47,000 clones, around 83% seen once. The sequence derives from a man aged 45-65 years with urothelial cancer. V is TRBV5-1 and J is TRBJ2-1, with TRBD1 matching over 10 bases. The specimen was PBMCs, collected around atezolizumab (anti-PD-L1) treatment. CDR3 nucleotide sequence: TGCGCCAGCAGTACGACGCCGGGACAGGGGTACAATGAGCAGTTCTTC. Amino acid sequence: CASSTTPGQGYNEQFF. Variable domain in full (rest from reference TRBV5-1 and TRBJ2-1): KAGVTQTPRYLIKTRGQQVTLSCSPISGHRSVSWYQQTPGQGLQFLFEYFSETQRNKGNFPGRFSGRQFSNSRSEMNVSTLELGDSALYLCASSTTPGQGYNEQFFGPGTRLTVL.